Listed here is a single TCR beta chain. The sample belongs to a study of CD4+ T cells in melanoma. Repertoires were generated with immunoSEQ multiplex PCR, while TCRdb's copy carries only in-frame clones and drops some. The table shows more than 90,000 clones, with 92% occurring only once. Between the trimmed V and J ends, which lost 0 bases and 5 bases, there was a span of 11 bases. This CDR3 is built from 15 residues. Germline assignment: CDR1 SGHRS and CDR2 YFSETQ. The V and J genes are TRBV5-1 and TRBJ1-4; D gene unclear. Material: peripheral blood. This TCR came from a human donor with melanoma. The CDR3 protein is CASSLDNRINEKLFF. DNA for the CDR3: TGCGCCAGCAGCTTGGATAACAGAATAAATGAAAAACTGTTTTTT.